These 8 T cell receptor beta chains share one sample of origin, sequenced in a study of blood T cell repertoires in COVID-19. Repertoires were generated with immunoSEQ multiplex PCR, while TCRdb's copy carries only in-frame clones and drops some. The sample shows about 210,000 clones, about four fifths of them seen only once. Sample: peripheral blood. The receptors derive from a woman in her 50s with active or convalescent COVID-19.

This rearrangement joins TRBV24-1 to TRBJ2-2; 8 bases are a match to TRBD1. Looked up from germline, CDR1 is KGHDR and CDR2 is SFDVKD. The CDR3 is made up of 17 amino acids. Trimming removed 4 bases from V and 5 bases from J; junction bases left unmatched: 11. The CDR3 DNA reads TGTGCCACCAGTGAGGAGCGCGCAGGGGGCCGTACCGGGGAGCTGTTTTTT. Its protein product is CATSEERAGGRTGELFF.

The chain is built from TRBV2 and TRBJ1-4, with D hard to call. The CDR3 length is 12 residues. Looked up from germline, CDR1 is SNHLY and CDR2 is FYNNEI. V gave up 4 bases and J gave up 5 bases, with 5 bases separating them. The CDR3 reads CASSVENEKLFF. The CDR3 bases are TGTGCCAGCAGTGTGGAGAATGAAAAACTGTTTTTT.

J is TRBJ1-2 and V is TRBV5-4; D is ambiguous. There are 14 residues in the CDR3. The V end lost 4 bases, the J end lost 2 bases, and 12 bases lay between the germline ends. Germline V gives CDR1 SGHNT, CDR2 YYREEE (reference sequence). The CDR3 region is CASSKSQENYGYTF. Written as DNA, the CDR3 is TGTGCCAGCAGCAAGAGCCAGGAAAACTATGGCTACACCTTC.

This chain joins TRBV27 and TRBJ1-3, with D possibly being TRBD1 (6 bases). Trimming took 3 bases from V and 4 from J, leaving 16 bases between them. The CDR3 length is 16 residues. Germline-derived CDR1 and CDR2 are MNHEY and SMNVEV (reference sequence). CDR3 sequence reads: CASSFQRQDPGNTIYF. Written as DNA, the CDR3 is TGTGCCAGCAGTTTCCAGAGACAGGACCCCGGAAACACCATATATTTT.

The genes are TRBV7-9 and TRBJ2-1; D may be TRBD2 (6 bases). V was clipped by 4 bases and J by 9 bases, with 10 bases between them. Germline V gene sequence: CDR1 SEHNR, CDR2 FQNEAQ (reference sequence). CDR3 length: 12 amino acids. Here the CDR3 DNA reads TGTGCCAGCAGCTGGGAGGCGGGTGAGCAGTTCTTC. Translated, it gives CASSWEAGEQFF.

This chain connects TRBV5-5 to TRBJ1-2, with 9 bases fitting TRBD1. This CDR3 comprises 15 residues. CDR1 SGHKS and CDR2 YYEKEE come from the germline V gene (reference sequence). Unmatched junction bases numbered 5, after V lost 3 bases and J lost 2 bases. The CDR3 nucleotides read TGTGCCAGCAGCTCAACCGGGACAGGGAACTATGGCTACACCTTC. It codes for CASSSTGTGNYGYTF.

The genes are TRBV6-6 and TRBJ1-3, with a weak D call TRBD1 (6 bases). With 4 bases removed from V and 0 bases from J, the gap between germline ends came to 13 bases. Germline CDR1 is MNHNY and CDR2 is SVGAGI (reference sequence). CDR3 size: 16 residues. CDR3 sequence: CASSFRRGSSGNTIYF. CDR3 sequence (DNA): TGTGCCAGCAGTTTCCGTAGGGGGAGCTCTGGAAACACCATATATTTT.

This rearrangement joins TRBV6-4 to TRBJ1-1; D might be TRBD1 (5 bases). CDR3 length: 13 residues. CDR1 and CDR2 (germline): MRHNA, SNTAGT. The V end lost 2 bases, the J end lost 1 base, and 5 bases lay between the germline ends. The CDR3 region is CASSDQGNTEAFF. The CDR3, as DNA: TGTGCCAGCAGTGACCAGGGGAACACTGAAGCTTTCTTT.